Listed below are T cell receptor beta chains from one sample, sequenced in a study of PD-1 blockade in classical Hodgkin lymphoma. Measured with immunoSEQ multiplex PCR; TCRdb has only the in-frame clones, and not every one. This repertoire shows approximately 20,000 clones, 88% found once; its top ten account for roughly 4.7%. Specimen: CD8+ T cells from blood, collected before the fourth cycle of nivolumab. All receptors come from a human donor with classical Hodgkin lymphoma. The CDR3 runs from the conserved cysteine through the conserved F or W. Each record gives: CDR3 DNA, CDR3 protein, clone size, V gene, D gene, J gene. The D gene is left open where the match is weak. The listing skips clone size in some rows; elsewhere it reads once, few, many or a size class.

TGTGCCAGCAGCAAAGAAGGCATAGGGGGGCAAGAGACCCAGTACTTC CASSKEGIGGQETQYF - TRBV21-1 - TRBJ2-5
TGTGCCAGCAGCCAAGTTATAGCGGGGCTCACAGATACGCAGTATTTT CASSQVIAGLTDTQYF - TRBV14 TRBD2 TRBJ2-3
TGTGCCAGCAGTTTATCTCCGAGTGGGTCCGGCTATGGCTACACCTTC CASSLSPSGSGYGYTF - TRBV27 - TRBJ1-2
TGTGCCAGCAGTTTAGCGGGAAGGGACCGGGAGACCCAGTACTTC CASSLAGRDRETQYF - TRBV27 - TRBJ2-5
TGTGCCACCTCGGACAGGGGGCACAATTCACCCCTCCACTTT CATSDRGHNSPLHF once TRBV6-1 TRBD1 TRBJ1-6
TGTGCCAGCAGTATAAAGGGGAGAGACGAGCAGTACTTC CASSIKGRDEQYF - TRBV27 - TRBJ2-7
TGTGCCAGCAGTCTGGACCACCTGGGTAATTCACCCCTCCACTTT CASSLDHLGNSPLHF - TRBV6-5 - TRBJ1-6
TGTGCCAGCAGTCTATTCGGGCGGGAGCAGTACTTC CASSLFGREQYF - TRBV27 - TRBJ2-7
TGCAGCGGGACTTCCGAGCGGGCCGCCTACAATGAGCAGTTCTTC CSGTSERAAYNEQFF once TRBV29-1 - TRBJ2-1
TGTGCCAGCAGATCCCAGAGAGGTGCGAACACCGGGGAGCTGTTTTTT CASRSQRGANTGELFF - TRBV9 - TRBJ2-2
TGTGCCAGCAGTTACTCGATAGGGGACTATGGCTACACCTTC CASSYSIGDYGYTF few TRBV6-5 - TRBJ1-2
TGTGCCAGTGGACTAGTGGGGGAGACCCAGTACTTC CASGLVGETQYF - TRBV27 TRBD2 TRBJ2-5
TGCGCCAGCAAATGCGGTTCACAAAGTCGGGCCAACGTCCTGACTTTC CASKCGSQSRANVLTF - TRBV5-1 - TRBJ2-6
TGTGCCAGCAGCTTAAGGAGGGAGTCGTACAATGAGCAGTTCTTC CASSLRRESYNEQFF - TRBV13 - TRBJ2-1
TGCAGCGTTGAAGACTCAGAGTCCCCTACCTACGAGCAGTACTTC CSVEDSESPTYEQYF - TRBV29-1 - TRBJ2-7
TGTGCCAGCAGCAGCGGTAGATACGAGCAGTACTTC CASSSGRYEQYF - TRBV5-6 - TRBJ2-7
TGTGCCAGCAGCTTCTCGACCCCCCCAGGGGGCAGATATGGCTACACCTTC CASSFSTPPGGRYGYTF - TRBV7-8 TRBD1 TRBJ1-2
TGTGCCAGCAGCGTAGGGGTCGGCAGTTATACCCAGTACTTC CASSVGVGSYTQYF - TRBV9 - TRBJ2-5
TGTGCCAGCAGCTTAGATGGGACGACGGGGACCCAGTACTTC CASSLDGTTGTQYF - TRBV11-3 - TRBJ2-5
TGTGCCATCAGTCCCGATTACGAGCAGTACTTC CAISPDYEQYF once TRBV10-3 - TRBJ2-7
TGTGCCAGCAGCAAGCCCCGGACAGGGGGCTTGGAAGAGACCCAGTACTTC CASSKPRTGGLEETQYF - TRBV27 TRBD1 TRBJ2-5
TGCAGCGCTAAGGAGACACAGGGAAATAACTATGGCTACACCTTC CSAKETQGNNYGYTF once TRBV29-1 - TRBJ1-2
TGTGCCAGCAGTTTAAGCCTAGCGGAGATCTACGAGCAGTACTTC CASSLSLAEIYEQYF - TRBV27 TRBD2 TRBJ2-7
TGTGCCAGCAGCTTAGATTTAGCTGGCACAGATACGCAGTATTTT CASSLDLAGTDTQYF - TRBV7-9 - TRBJ2-3
TGTGCCAGCAGTTCCGACCGGGACAGGGTCCAGCATTTT CASSSDRDRVQHF - TRBV6-6 TRBD1 TRBJ1-5
TGTGCCAGCAGCTCGGCCTCCTACGAGCAGTACTTC CASSSASYEQYF - TRBV7-9 - TRBJ2-7
TGTGCCAGCAGCTTAACCCCGGAGCAGTACTTC CASSLTPEQYF - TRBV11-2 - TRBJ2-7
TGTGCCAGCAAATCCCCGCTGGGCTCCTACGAGCAGTACTTC CASKSPLGSYEQYF - TRBV2 - TRBJ2-7